Below are 8 T cell receptor beta chains sequenced from a single sample in a study of blood T cell repertoires in COVID-19 (TCRdb year 2020). Library preparation employed the immunoSEQ multiplex PCR assay. Held by TCRdb, this immuneACCESS table contains in-frame sequences only and omits some clones. Under half of the omission traces to an unresolved V gene where checked; the cause of the rest is unknown. This sample lists fewer than 150,000 clones; around 83% were detected once. The top ten constitute about 4.2% of the sample. Source material: peripheral blood. The receptors come from a woman of 80 years or more with acute or convalescent COVID-19.

The J gene is TRBJ2-7, the V gene TRBV28, with D possibly being TRBD1 (6 bases). Trimming took 2 bases from V and 4 from J, leaving 15 bases between them. This CDR3 is 15 amino acids long. Per germline, CDR1 MDHEN and CDR2 SYDVKM. This CDR3 reads CASSLIAGVRYEQYF. The DNA of the CDR3 is TGTGCCAGCAGTTTAATCGCAGGGGTCAGGTACGAGCAGTACTTC.

The chain employs TRBV7-9 and TRBJ1-1; no reliable D call. CDR1 is SEHNR, CDR2 FQNEAQ, per germline (reference sequence). Trimming stripped 4 bases from V and 0 bases from J, with 6 bases between. CDR3 length: 13 residues. Here the CDR3 reads CASSSPMNTEAFF. In DNA form, the CDR3 reads TGTGCCAGCAGCTCTCCTATGAACACTGAAGCTTTCTTT.

The chain combines TRBV19 with TRBJ2-7; no reliable D call. This CDR3 region has 14 residues. The V end was cut by 1 base, the J end by 0 bases, with 7 bases between. Germline V gives CDR1 LNHDA, CDR2 SQIVND (reference sequence). The CDR3 loop is CASSIARFSYEQYF. The CDR3 DNA is TGTGCCAGTAGTATAGCCCGGTTCTCCTACGAGCAGTACTTC.

The rearrangement uses TRBV5-8 and TRBJ2-5; TRBD1 matches 12 bases. This CDR3 is built from 16 residues. The germline V gene has CDR1 SGHTS and CDR2 YDEGEE. The V gene end was trimmed by 8 bases and the J gene end by 7 bases; junction bases not matched to a gene: 15. This chain's CDR3 is CARTIAGDRGLATQYF. The CDR3 DNA reads TGTGCCAGGACGATCGCCGGGGACAGGGGGCTAGCGACCCAGTACTTC.

A single count supports this clone. The chain couples TRBV19 to TRBJ2-7; possibly TRBD2 for D (5 bases). Germline lookup yields CDR1 LNHDA and CDR2 SQIVND (reference sequence). This CDR3 has 13 amino acids. V lost 3 bases, J lost 2 bases, and 8 bases lay in between. Here the CDR3 reads CASSISGTYEQYF. The CDR3 DNA reads as TGTGCCAGTAGTATTTCCGGGACCTACGAGCAGTACTTC.

This chain uses TRBV2 with TRBJ2-5; TRBD1 might be the D (5 bases). This CDR3 comprises 13 residues. The germline V gene has CDR1 SNHLY and CDR2 FYNNEI. Trimming left V 7 bases short and J 2 bases short, with 11 bases between. The CDR3 loop reads CASKGNSQETQYF. The DNA of the CDR3 is TGTGCCAGCAAGGGGAACAGTCAAGAGACCCAGTACTTC.

V is TRBV5-1 and J is TRBJ2-7; no definite D call. Trimming cost V 6 bases and J 6 bases, with 13 bases left between them. CDR1 is SGHRS and CDR2 is YFSETQ in the germline V gene. The CDR3 length is 12 residues. This CDR3 is CASNSDKGEQYF. Here the CDR3 DNA reads TGCGCCAGCAACTCTGACAAAGGCGAGCAGTACTTC.

This clone was found many times. The chain recombines TRBV5-3 with TRBJ1-3; TRBD1 agrees at 7 bases. TRBV5-3 is an ORF for which the function is uncertain. The CDR3 sequence is 16 residues long. V trimming: 4 bases; J trimming: 2 bases; junction bases outside the gene matches: 9. CDR3 sequence: CARSLRQGKAGNTIYF. The CDR3 nucleotides are TGTGCCAGAAGCCTGAGACAGGGTAAAGCTGGAAACACCATATATTTT.